The clone carrying this T cell receptor beta chain was counted at least ten times. Its antigen is not known. The sample is drawn from a study of T-cell reconstitution after alpha-beta-depleted transplantation in children. Whole-study results and caveats: High day-60 TCRbeta diversity in some patients came from surviving recipient T cells and thymic progenitors. Newly produced T cells mostly accounted for T-cell counts and diversity one year post-transplant. Several hundred expanded graft clones reportedly gave rise to the alpha-beta T cells present about two months after transplant.

The CDR3 loop spans 17 amino acids. From germline, CDR1 is ENHRY and CDR2 SYGVKD. V gave up 4 bases and J gave up 0 bases, with 18 bases separating them. The TCRbeta library incorporated unique molecular identifiers. TCRdb independently ran MiXCR on the PCR reads; one entry per CDR3 protein. The profile shows around 600,000 distinct CDR3 sequences, about 23% of them singletons. The TCR was taken from a boy under two years old who had a stem cell transplant for acute myeloid leukemia, so the T cells may come from the graft donor. This material consisted of PBMCs, mostly from graft donor cells, taken 360 days after TCRalphabeta/CD19-depleted stem cell transplant. The chain employs TRBV10-3 and TRBJ2-5; D gene unclear. CDR3 DNA sequence: TGTGCCATCAGTGGTGGTAGAAGAGACGGCTACCAAGAGACCCAGTACTTC. This sequence encodes CAISGGRRDGYQETQYF.